Each of the 21 T cell receptor beta chains below was sequenced from the same sample in a study of OX40 agonist ivuxolimab in advanced cancers. Sequencing used immunoSEQ multiplex PCR; TCRdb keeps in-frame clones, though not all of them. Here the sample spans some 100,000 clones, about nine tenths being singletons. The source material was CD4+ or CD8+ T cells sorted from blood, sampled in a trial of the OX40 agonist ivuxolimab. The receptors derive from an adult with an advanced solid tumor such as melanoma, head and neck, liver or kidney cancer.

This clone was found once. The rearrangement uses TRBV28 and TRBJ2-7; no clear D gene. V was trimmed by 4 bases and J by 4 bases, leaving 11 bases between them. Germline V gene lookup returns CDR1 MDHEN and CDR2 SYDVKM. The CDR3 extends over 13 amino acids. In DNA form, the CDR3 reads TGTGCCAGCAGTTCCGCCCCCCCATACGAGCAGTACTTC. Protein: CASSSAPPYEQYF.

The chain joins TRBV5-5 to TRBJ1-5; no clear D. This CDR3 has 15 residues. V was trimmed by 4 bases and J by 1 base, leaving 12 bases between them. Per germline, CDR1 SGHKS and CDR2 YYEKEE (reference sequence). The CDR3 DNA reads as TGTGCCAGCAGCCCCTATTTTCAGAGCAATCAGCCCCAGCATTTT. Its protein product is CASSPYFQSNQPQHF. The variable domain in full, completed from reference TRBV5-5 and TRBJ1-5, reads DAGVTQSPTHLIKTRGQQVTLRCSPISGHKSVSWYQQVLGQGPQFIFQYYEKEERGRGNFPDRFSARQFPNYSSELNVNALLLGDSALYLCASSPYFQSNQPQHFGDGTRLSIL.

The chain recombines TRBV10-3 with TRBJ2-7; 9 nucleotides match TRBD1. CDR1 ENHRY and CDR2 SYGVKD come from the germline V gene. This CDR3 contains 13 residues. The CDR3, as DNA: TGTGTCCTTACGGGACAGGGAACCTACGAGCAGTACTTC. Translating it yields CVLTGQGTYEQYF.

The chain employs TRBV4-1 and TRBJ2-2; D gene ambiguous. Germline V gene data show CDR1 as MGHRA and CDR2 as YSYEKL. The CDR3 extends over 15 amino acids. Trimming shortened V by 0 bases and J by 5 bases, and 10 bases separated the two germline ends. The CDR3 DNA follows: TGCGCCAGCAGCCAAGATCCAGGTTCGACCGGGGAGCTGTTTTTT. Protein: CASSQDPGSTGELFF.

For the CDR3, the DNA is TGTGCCAGCAGTGACCCCTACGAGCAGTACTTC. This translates into CASSDPYEQYF. The chain combines TRBV2 with TRBJ2-7; no firm D call. V lost 3 bases, J lost 2 bases, and 2 bases lay in between. From germline, CDR1 is SNHLY and CDR2 FYNNEI. The CDR3 runs 11 residues.

This chain links TRBV7-9 with TRBJ1-1, with a possible D match to TRBD1 (6 bases). V dropped 5 bases and J dropped 8 bases, with 21 bases sitting between them. CDR3 size: 15 residues. The germline V gene encodes CDR1 SEHNR and CDR2 FQNEAQ (reference sequence). The CDR3 DNA reads as TGTGCCAGCAGCCTTACTGGGGGGACACTAAAAGAAGCTTTCTTT. It codes for CASSLTGGTLKEAFF.

The genes are TRBV5-1 and TRBJ2-7; D possibly uses TRBD1 or TRBD2 (5 bases each). V dropped 0 bases and J dropped 1 base, with 26 bases sitting between them. Per germline, CDR1 SGHRS and CDR2 YFSETQ. The CDR3 spans 20 residues. CDR3 DNA sequence: TGCGCCAGCAGCTTGGCCAAAGATTCTCGTGGCTGGGGGATATCCTACGAGCAGTACTTC. As protein: CASSLAKDSRGWGISYEQYF.

V usage is TRBV19 and J usage is TRBJ1-2; D is uncertain. The CDR3 contains 15 residues. V was clipped by 5 bases and J by 7 bases, with 20 bases between them. The germline gives CDR1 LNHDA, CDR2 SQIVND (reference sequence). The CDR3 nucleotides are TGTGCCAGTAGTCCCCGGGCGAGGGATCCAGTTGGCTACACCTTC. Protein product: CASSPRARDPVGYTF.

Worth noting for this clone: At one end the junction does not follow the germline gene, possibly because of a read error. The J gene is TRBJ2-1, the V gene TRBV27; 10 bases align to TRBD2. The CDR3 extends over 12 amino acids. Germline-derived CDR1 and CDR2 are MNHEY and SMNVEV (reference sequence). The CDR3 region has the DNA TGTGCCAGCAGTCCCCCGGGACTAGCGTCGATCTTC. It yields the protein CASSPPGLASIF.

V is TRBV28 and J is TRBJ1-2; D is undetermined. CDR3 length equals 14 residues. Germline V gene lookup returns CDR1 MDHEN and CDR2 SYDVKM. The germline V and J ends were trimmed by 2 bases and 7 bases, with 14 bases remaining between them. In DNA, the CDR3 is TGTGCCAGCAGTTTAGGTCTTAGGGTTCGTGGCTACACCTTC. Translating it yields CASSLGLRVRGYTF.

The chain joins TRBV5-4 to TRBJ2-5, with no clear D. Trimming stripped 0 bases from V and 5 bases from J, with 14 bases between. Germline CDR1 is SGHNT and CDR2 is YYREEE (reference sequence). The CDR3 spans 15 residues. The CDR3 region is CASSLGSLKGETQYF. As DNA, the CDR3 is TGTGCCAGCAGCTTGGGATCCCTTAAAGGGGAGACCCAGTACTTC.

The rearrangement uses TRBV4-1 and TRBJ1-1; 8 nucleotides match TRBD1. Germline V gives CDR1 MGHRA, CDR2 YSYEKL. Trimming took 3 bases from V and 6 from J; bases not matched to a gene: 6. CDR3 length equals 14 residues. The CDR3 sequence is CASSHRTGRAEAFF. For the CDR3, the DNA is TGCGCCAGCAGCCACCGGACAGGGAGGGCTGAAGCTTTCTTT.

The chain has TRBV28 and TRBJ2-5; no definite D call. The germline gives CDR1 MDHEN, CDR2 SYDVKM. With 2 bases removed from V and 0 bases from J, the gap between germline ends came to 10 bases. This CDR3 region has 15 residues. This CDR3 reads CASSLQHPYQETQYF. Here the CDR3 DNA reads TGTGCCAGCAGTTTACAGCACCCGTACCAAGAGACCCAGTACTTC. The variable domain in full, with the rest retrieved from reference TRBV28 and TRBJ2-5, is DVKVTQSSRYLVKRTGEKVFLECVQDMDHENMFWYRQDPGLGLRLIYFSYDVKMKEKGDIPEGYSVSREKKERFSLILESASTNQTSMYLCASSLQHPYQETQYFGPGTRLLVL.

The chain links TRBV9 to TRBJ2-5; D remains unclear. V dropped 0 bases and J dropped 5 bases, with 8 bases sitting between them. CDR1 and CDR2 (germline): SGDLS, YYNGEE. CDR3 size: 13 residues. The CDR3 sequence is CASSVGLVETQYF. CDR3 DNA sequence: TGTGCCAGCAGCGTAGGGCTAGTTGAGACCCAGTACTTC.

CDR3 residues: CSARIYNEQFF. The CDR3 coding sequence is TGCAGTGCTCGGATCTACAATGAGCAGTTCTTC. The chain joins TRBV20-1 to TRBJ2-1; D call uncertain. CDR3 length equals 11 residues. Germline CDR1 and CDR2: DFQATT and SNEGSKA (reference sequence). Trimming left V 5 bases short and J 3 bases short, with 5 bases between.

The V and J genes are TRBV18 and TRBJ2-1, with TRBD1 as a possible D gene (6 bases). Germline CDR1 reads KGHSH; CDR2 reads LQKENI. V lost 5 bases, J lost 6 bases, and 11 bases lay in between. This CDR3 spans 13 amino acids. The CDR3 DNA follows: TGTGCCAGCTCAGATGGACAGATCAATGAGCAGTTCTTC. Its protein product is CASSDGQINEQFF.

The gene calls are TRBV4-1 and TRBJ2-5, with 8 nucleotides matching TRBD1. V lost 8 bases, J lost 2 bases, and 4 bases stayed unmatched. The CDR3 is 13 amino acids. Germline CDR1 and CDR2: MGHRA and YSYEKL. DNA of the CDR3: TGCGCCAGCTCCGGGACAGGACAAGAGACCCAGTACTTC. Residues: CASSGTGQETQYF.

This clone was recorded once. The chain links TRBV18 to TRBJ2-7; TRBD2 might be the D (5 bases). Trimming took off 2 bases at V and 2 bases at J, with 10 bases between the two ends. The CDR3 sequence is 14 residues long. CDR1 KGHSH and CDR2 LQKENI come from the germline V gene. As DNA, the CDR3 is TGTGCCAGCTCACCAGAGCGGAGTACCTACGAGCAGTACTTC. Its protein product is CASSPERSTYEQYF.

The V call is TRBV10-3, the J call TRBJ2-1; 8 nucleotides agree with TRBD2. The CDR3 covers 13 residues. The junction had 3 bases not matched to a gene; V was cut back by 4 bases and J by 7 bases. CDR1 is ENHRY, CDR2 SYGVKD, per germline. Here the CDR3 reads CAISVVAGNEQFF. The CDR3 DNA reads TGTGCCATCAGTGTGGTAGCGGGAAATGAGCAGTTCTTC.

CDR3 loop: CAISTDLGNEQYF. The CDR3 region has the DNA TGTGCCATCAGTACGGATCTAGGCAACGAGCAGTACTTC. The V call is TRBV10-3, the J call TRBJ2-7; no definite D call. CDR3 length equals 13 residues. Trimming cost V 5 bases and J 5 bases, with 13 bases left between them. From germline, CDR1 is ENHRY and CDR2 SYGVKD.

The chain is built from TRBV27 and TRBJ1-5; tentative D call: TRBD1 (6 bases). In germline, CDR1 is MNHEY, CDR2 SMNVEV (reference sequence). Trimming removed 5 bases from V and 2 bases from J, with 10 bases in between. The CDR3 is 14 residues long. Here the CDR3 DNA reads TGTGCCAGCAGTCCCCCAGGGGGCAATCAGCCCCAGCATTTT. Translation: CASSPPGGNQPQHF.